Presented here are 5 T cell receptor beta chains from one specimen sequenced in a study of T cells in Graves' hyperthyroidism and ophthalmopathy. Amplification targeted TCR beta CDR3 regions from RNA transcripts. Using the HTBI primer set, a first-round RT-PCR was run on the TCR CDR3. TCRdb itself ran the multiplex PCR reads through MiXCR, one entry per CDR3 protein. The sample consists of a few hundred thousand distinct CDR3 sequences, 22% of them appearing once. Source material: blood. The source of these receptors is a man aged 25 to 40 with Graves' ophthalmopathy.

The CDR3 spells CSVDPPSGVIPSSYNEQFF. CDR3 DNA: TGCAGCGTTGACCCCCCTAGCGGGGTTATCCCCAGCTCCTACAATGAGCAGTTCTTC. V usage is TRBV29-1 and J usage is TRBJ2-1; TRBD2 aligns across 9 bases. The CDR3 has 19 amino acids. The ends lost 3 bases at V and 0 bases at J; junction bases unmatched: 15. Germline V gene lookup returns CDR1 SQVTM and CDR2 ANQGSEA.

This clonotype was counted only a few times. The chain recombines TRBV28 with TRBJ1-1; TRBD1 matches 7 bases. Germline CDR1 MDHEN, CDR2 SYDVKM. The CDR3 is 16 amino acids. After removal of 2 bases from V and 1 base from J, the junction contained 7 bases not matched to a gene. CDR3 nucleotides: TGTGCCAGCAGTTTAGGGGCAGGGGGGGGGAACACTGAAGCTTTCTTT. It codes for CASSLGAGGGNTEAFF.

This clonotype occurred a few times. The V call is TRBV20-1, the J call TRBJ1-2, with 9 bases fitting TRBD1. Germline-derived CDR1 and CDR2 are DFQATT and SNEGSKA (reference sequence). Trimming cost V 0 bases and J 8 bases; bases outside gene matches: 7. This CDR3 has 14 amino acids. The CDR3 loop is CSARDRTGARGYTF. The CDR3 DNA reads as TGCAGTGCTAGAGACCGGACAGGGGCACGGGGCTACACCTTC.

This clonotype was recorded many times. The gene calls are TRBV28 and TRBJ1-1, with D unresolved. V was pared by 4 bases and J by 5 bases, with 14 bases between. The V gene's germline CDR1 is MDHEN and CDR2 SYDVKM. This CDR3 spans 14 amino acids. CDR3 in amino acids: CASSYKLGSTEAFF. The CDR3 DNA sequence: TGTGCCAGCAGTTATAAACTGGGGTCGACTGAAGCTTTCTTT.

The chain joins TRBV9 to TRBJ2-7; D gene unclear. The CDR3 has 14 amino acids. Between the trimmed V and J ends, which lost 2 bases and 6 bases, there was a span of 15 bases. From germline, CDR1 is SGDLS and CDR2 YYNGEE. The CDR3 spells CASSVTLIGGEQYF. CDR3 DNA sequence: TGTGCCAGCAGCGTCACGCTCATCGGTGGCGAGCAGTACTTC. Filled out from reference TRBV9 and TRBJ2-7, the complete variable domain reads DSGVTQTPKHLITATGQRVTLRCSPRSGDLSVYWYQQSLDQGLQFLIQYYNGEERAKGNILERFSAQQFPDLHSELNLSSLELGDSALYFCASSVTLIGGEQYFGPGTRLTVT.